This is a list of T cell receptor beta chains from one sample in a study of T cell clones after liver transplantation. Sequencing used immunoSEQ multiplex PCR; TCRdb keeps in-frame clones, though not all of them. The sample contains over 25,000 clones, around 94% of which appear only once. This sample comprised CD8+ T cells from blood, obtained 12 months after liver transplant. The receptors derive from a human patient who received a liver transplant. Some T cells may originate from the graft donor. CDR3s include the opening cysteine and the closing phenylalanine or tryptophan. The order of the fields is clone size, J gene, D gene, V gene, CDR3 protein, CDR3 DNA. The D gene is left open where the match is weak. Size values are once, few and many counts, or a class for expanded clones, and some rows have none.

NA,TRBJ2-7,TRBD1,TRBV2,CASSRAPGQGVIEQYF,TGTGCCAGCAGTCGAGCCCCGGGACAGGGAGTGATCGAGCAGTACTTC
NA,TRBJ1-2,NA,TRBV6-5,CASSYSEGYGYTF,TGTGCCAGCAGTTACTCTGAGGGATATGGCTACACCTTC
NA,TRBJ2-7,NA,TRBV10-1,CASSESNAVYEQYF,TGCGCCAGCAGTGAGTCTAATGCGGTATACGAGCAGTACTTC
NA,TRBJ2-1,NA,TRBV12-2,CASRLAISDLGWGYNEQFF,TGTGCAAGTCGCTTAGCCATTTCAGACTTGGGATGGGGCTACAATGAGCAGTTCTTC
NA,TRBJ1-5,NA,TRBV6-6,CASSLLSGNQPQHF,TGTGCCAGCAGTTTACTCTCGGGGAATCAGCCCCAGCATTTT
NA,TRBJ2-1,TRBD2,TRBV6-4,CASSLLAGGTSYNEQFF,TGTGCCAGCAGCCTTCTAGCGGGAGGTACGTCCTACAATGAGCAGTTCTTC
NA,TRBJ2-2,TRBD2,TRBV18,CASSSSGNTGELFF,TGTGCCAGCTCATCTAGCGGGAACACCGGGGAGCTGTTTTTT
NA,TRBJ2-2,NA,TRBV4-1,CASSQDYTGELFF,TGCGCCAGCAGCCAAGACTACACCGGGGAGCTGTTTTTT
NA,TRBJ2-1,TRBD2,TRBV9,CASSVGLAGSNEQFF,TGTGCCAGCAGCGTAGGCCTAGCGGGCTCAAATGAGCAGTTCTTC
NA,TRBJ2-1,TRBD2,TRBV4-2,CASSQAGGLNEQFF,TGTGCCAGCAGCCAAGCGGGAGGGCTCAATGAGCAGTTCTTC
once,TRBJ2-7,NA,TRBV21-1,CAGPQREPYEQYF,TGTGCCGGGCCCCAGCGGGAGCCCTACGAGCAGTACTTC
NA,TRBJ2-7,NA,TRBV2,CASSEWRRGDEQYF,TGTGCCAGCAGTGAGTGGCGCAGAGGGGACGAGCAGTACTTC
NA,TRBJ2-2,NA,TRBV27,CASSLLGTTNTGELFF,TGTGCCAGCAGTCTTCTGGGGACGACGAACACCGGGGAGCTGTTTTTT
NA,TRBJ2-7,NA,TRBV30,CACRGRDSAPYEQYF,TGTGCCTGCAGGGGGAGGGACTCGGCTCCCTACGAGCAGTACTTC
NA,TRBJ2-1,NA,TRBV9,CAVIDEFF,TGTGCCGTCATAGATGAGTTCTTC
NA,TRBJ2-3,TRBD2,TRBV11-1,CASSLASGTGVRGTQYF,TGTGCCAGCAGCTTAGCTAGCGGGACCGGGGTCAGGGGTACGCAGTATTTT
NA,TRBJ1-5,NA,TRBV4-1,CASSPFGVRGSNQPQHF,TGCGCCAGCAGCCCGTTTGGGGTGCGGGGTAGCAATCAGCCCCAGCATTTT
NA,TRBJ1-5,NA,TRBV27,CASSLAGGRNQPQHF,TGTGCCAGCAGTTTGGCGGGGGGCCGAAATCAGCCCCAGCATTTT
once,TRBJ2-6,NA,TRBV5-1,CASSWDRDGHSGANVLTF,TGCGCCAGCAGCTGGGACCGGGACGGTCACTCTGGGGCCAACGTCCTGACTTTC
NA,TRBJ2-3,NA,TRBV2,CASSARGPSTDTQYF,TGTGCCAGCAGTGCGCGGGGCCCTAGCACAGATACGCAGTATTTT
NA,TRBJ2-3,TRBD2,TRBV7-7,CASSPGGRSTDTQYF,TGTGCTAGCAGTCCGGGCGGGAGATCGACAGATACGCAGTATTTT
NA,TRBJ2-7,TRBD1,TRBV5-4,CASSFGTGGIEQYF,TGTGCCAGCAGCTTCGGGACAGGGGGCATCGAGCAGTACTTC
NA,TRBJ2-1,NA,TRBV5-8,CASSLAGSGYNEQFF,TGTGCCAGCAGCTTGGCCGGTAGCGGATACAATGAGCAGTTCTTC
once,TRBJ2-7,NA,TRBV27,CASSPGWAREQYF,TGTGCCAGCAGCCCAGGGTGGGCCAGGGAGCAGTACTTC
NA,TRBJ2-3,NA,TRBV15,CATSTTTDTQYF,TGTGCCACCAGCACCACCACAGATACGCAGTATTTT
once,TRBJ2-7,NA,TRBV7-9,CASSPRHGEQYF,TGTGCCAGCAGCCCGCGGCACGGCGAGCAGTACTTC
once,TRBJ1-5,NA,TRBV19,CASSIFHGLNQPQHF,TGTGCCAGTAGTATTTTTCACGGTCTCAATCAGCCCCAGCATTTT
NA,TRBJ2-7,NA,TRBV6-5,CASRVDRPPYEQYF,TGTGCCAGCAGGGTGGACCGCCCCCCCTACGAGCAGTACTTC
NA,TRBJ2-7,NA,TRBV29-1,CSVVVRAGKISYEQYF,TGCAGCGTTGTCGTGAGGGCCGGAAAAATCTCCTACGAGCAGTACTTC
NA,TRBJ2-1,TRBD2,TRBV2,CASGPSGRAYNEQFF,TGTGCCAGCGGACCTAGCGGGAGGGCCTACAATGAGCAGTTCTTC
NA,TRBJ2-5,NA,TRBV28,CASSSRDRVWETQYF,TGTGCCAGCAGTTCACGGGACCGTGTCTGGGAGACCCAGTACTTC
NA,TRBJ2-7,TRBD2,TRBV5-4,CASTLTPLAGAGEQYF,TGTGCCAGCACCCTAACCCCTCTAGCGGGAGCAGGCGAGCAGTACTTC
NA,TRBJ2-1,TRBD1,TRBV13,CASSQRTGSYNEQFF,TGTGCCAGCAGCCAAAGGACAGGCTCCTACAATGAGCAGTTCTTC
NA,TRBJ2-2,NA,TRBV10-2,CASSPGRGDTGELFF,TGCGCCAGCAGTCCCGGGAGAGGGGACACCGGGGAGCTGTTTTTT
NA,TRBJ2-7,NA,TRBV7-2,CASSLTGQGTYEQYF,TGTGCCAGCAGCTTAACGGGGCAGGGAACCTACGAGCAGTACTTC
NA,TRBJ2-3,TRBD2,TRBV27,CASSLVTSGRWIPDTQYF,TGTGCCAGCAGTTTAGTAACTAGCGGGAGGTGGATCCCAGATACGCAGTATTTT
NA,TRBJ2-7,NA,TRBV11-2,CASSETWGKSYEQYF,TGTGCCAGCAGCGAAACATGGGGAAAGTCCTACGAGCAGTACTTC
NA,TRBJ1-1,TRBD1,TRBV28,CASSTMTGGNTEAFF,TGTGCCAGCAGCACCATGACAGGGGGGAACACTGAAGCTTTCTTT
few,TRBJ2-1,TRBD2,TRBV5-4,CASSGWTSGMSSYNEQFF,TGTGCCAGCAGCGGGTGGACTAGCGGGATGAGCTCCTACAATGAGCAGTTCTTC
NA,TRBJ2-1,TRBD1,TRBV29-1,CSVSGPGGWEQFF,TGCAGCGTTTCGGGTCCAGGGGGCTGGGAGCAGTTCTTC
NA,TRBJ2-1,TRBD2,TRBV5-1,CASSPTSGRYNEQFF,TGCGCCAGCAGCCCGACTAGCGGGAGGTACAATGAGCAGTTCTTC
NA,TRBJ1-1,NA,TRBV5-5,CASSLVDTEAFF,TGTGCCAGCAGCTTGGTCGACACTGAAGCTTTCTTT
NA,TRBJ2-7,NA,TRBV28,CASTLGRGDPYEQYF,TGTGCCAGCACCTTAGGACGGGGAGATCCCTACGAGCAGTACTTC
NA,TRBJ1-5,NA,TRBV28,CASSLGPYERGSNQPQHF,TGTGCCAGCAGTTTAGGCCCTTACGAGCGGGGTAGCAATCAGCCCCAGCATTTT